This T cell receptor beta chain emerged from a study of blood T cell repertoires in COVID-19. About the study: Samples of COVID-19 (acute and convalescent) were obtained from the United States, Italy and Spain.

Per the original data handling: Estimated nucleated cell counts came from reference gene primer amplification. Clones were read by immunoSEQ multiplex PCR, and TCRdb kept only the in-frame ones, dropping some. Clonal size and the V and J genes are those of that table, whereas D and trimming came from the DNA. The sample has approximately 190,000 clones; almost 85% are singletons. The CDR3 spans 19 residues. Trimming shortened V by 6 bases and J by 1 base, and 27 bases separated the two germline ends. The chain is built from TRBV23-1 and TRBJ1-2; D possibly corresponds to TRBD1 (5 bases). TRBV23-1 is given ORF status, its function remaining uncertain. Sequenced: peripheral blood. This receptor was taken from a woman aged 70-85 years with active or convalescent COVID-19. DNA of the CDR3: TGCGCCAGCAGCCGAGGGGAGGTAAAATACCTCCGACGTAACTATGGCTACACCTTC. It specifies CASSRGEVKYLRRNYGYTF.